Each of the 17 T cell receptor beta chains below was sequenced from the same sample in a study of cytomegalovirus exposure and HLA in healthy donors. A multiplex PCR was run with 60 Vbeta primers and 13 Jbeta primers. The assay was immunoSEQ multiplex PCR, and TCRdb's table has in-frame clones only and misses some. This sample has more than 150,000 clones, with roughly 84% found just once. The sample comprised PBMCs. The receptor set was obtained from a girl less than two years old in good health and CMV-seronegative.

The genes are TRBV9 and TRBJ2-3; 8 nucleotides line up with TRBD2. Germline CDR1 is SGDLS and CDR2 is YYNGEE. There are 15 residues in the CDR3. The V segment lost 0 bases and the J segment 3 bases; nucleotides outside the gene matches: 3. CDR3 protein: CASSVVGGGTDTQYF. The CDR3 DNA reads TGTGCCAGCAGCGTAGTGGGCGGGGGGACAGATACGCAGTATTTT.

V usage is TRBV5-1 and J usage is TRBJ2-7; 8 positions match TRBD1. The length of the CDR3 is 14 residues. Trimming cost V 4 bases and J 4 bases; bases outside gene matches: 7. Germline V gene lookup returns CDR1 SGHRS and CDR2 YFSETQ. DNA of the CDR3: TGCGCCAGCAGCGGAGGGACAGGACTGTACGAGCAGTACTTC. Protein: CASSGGTGLYEQYF.

The genes are TRBV6-6 and TRBJ1-2, with 7 bases lining up with TRBD1. The CDR3 is 14 residues long. Germline lookup yields CDR1 MNHNY and CDR2 SVGAGI (reference sequence). The V and J ends lost 6 bases and 5 bases, in that order; junction bases with no gene match: 9. The CDR3 coding sequence is TGTGCCAGCAGCCCCGCCAGGGGGGATTATGGCTACACCTTC. It translates to CASSPARGDYGYTF.

This clone was seen a single time. The chain uses TRBV18 and TRBJ2-5; perhaps TRBD2 as D (6 bases). Germline V CDR1 and CDR2: KGHSH, LQKENI. Trimming took off 6 bases at V and 6 bases at J, with 20 bases between the two ends. This CDR3 is built from 15 residues. Written as DNA, the CDR3 is TGTGCCAGCTCCGGCGGGGAAGTGTCCGGAAAGACCCAGTACTTC. It specifies CASSGGEVSGKTQYF.

In its sample, this clone was seen once. Here the CDR3 DNA reads TGTGCCAGCAGCCACACCCTACAGGGGGCTCTCACAGATACGCAGTATTTT. Its translation: CASSHTLQGALTDTQYF. The chain has TRBV7-9 and TRBJ2-3; 9 bases are a match to TRBD1. The CDR3 is 17 amino acids. The trim removed 5 bases at V and 2 bases at J, leaving 11 bases unmatched. The germline V gene has CDR1 SEHNR and CDR2 FQNEAQ (reference sequence).

The chain couples TRBV30 to TRBJ2-7; possibly TRBD2 for D (6 bases). Germline lookup yields CDR1 GTSNPN and CDR2 SVGIG (reference sequence). Between the trimmed V and J ends, which lost 6 bases and 5 bases, there was a span of 17 bases. The CDR3 covers 13 residues. The DNA for the CDR3 is TGTGCCTGCCCGGGTAGGAGGGATCACGAGCAGTACTTC. Its protein is CACPGRRDHEQYF.

This chain connects TRBV5-4 to TRBJ2-5, with 7 nucleotides matching TRBD2. Germline trimming cut 3 bases from V and 1 base from J; bases unmatched to any gene: 3. This CDR3 comprises 14 residues. Germline V gene data show CDR1 as SGHNT and CDR2 as YYREEE (reference sequence). The CDR3 spells CASSSLAAQETQYF. The CDR3 DNA reads as TGTGCCAGCAGCTCTCTAGCGGCCCAAGAGACCCAGTACTTC.

The chain is built from TRBV10-3 and TRBJ1-3; D gene ambiguous. In germline, CDR1 is ENHRY, CDR2 SYGVKD. This CDR3 comprises 13 residues. Trimming stripped 5 bases from V and 2 bases from J, with 7 bases between. The CDR3 reads CAISTSTGNTIYF. The CDR3 nucleotides are TGTGCCATCAGTACTTCAACTGGAAACACCATATATTTT.

The rearrangement links TRBV7-9 to TRBJ1-4; weak D call: TRBD1 (5 bases). Germline loops: CDR1 SEHNR, CDR2 FQNEAQ (reference sequence). The V and J ends lost 5 bases and 5 bases respectively, with 18 bases between them. This CDR3 comprises 16 residues. CDR3 residues: CASSPNVRGRNEKLFF. The CDR3 DNA sequence: TGTGCCAGCAGCCCCAACGTCCGGGGGAGAAATGAAAAACTGTTTTTT.

The chain links TRBV9 to TRBJ2-5; unclear D gene. Trimming shortened V by 3 bases and J by 4 bases, and 7 bases separated the two germline ends. The CDR3 spans 12 residues. Germline loops: CDR1 SGDLS, CDR2 YYNGEE. CDR3 loop: CASSASGETQYF. In nucleotides, the CDR3 is TGTGCCAGCAGCGCTAGTGGAGAGACCCAGTACTTC. Complete variable domain (other parts from reference TRBV9 and TRBJ2-5): DSGVTQTPKHLITATGQRVTLRCSPRSGDLSVYWYQQSLDQGLQFLIQYYNGEERAKGNILERFSAQQFPDLHSELNLSSLELGDSALYFCASSASGETQYFGPGTRLLVL.

This chain uses TRBV10-3 with TRBJ1-2; 11 nucleotides align to TRBD1. Per germline, CDR1 ENHRY and CDR2 SYGVKD. The junction had 4 bases not matched to a gene; V was cut back by 4 bases and J by 3 bases. There are 15 residues in the CDR3. In DNA form, the CDR3 reads TGTGCCATCAGTGGCCGGGACAGGGGGGACTATGGCTACACCTTC. It translates to CAISGRDRGDYGYTF.

The chain carries TRBV7-2 and TRBJ1-2; D is perhaps TRBD1 (6 bases). The V gene lost 4 bases and the J gene lost 7 bases, with 13 bases spanning the gap. The CDR3 consists of 13 residues. The germline gives CDR1 SGHTA, CDR2 FQGNSA. This chain's CDR3 is CASSSGTSAGYTF. In nucleotides, the CDR3 is TGTGCCAGCAGCTCCGGGACAAGTGCTGGCTACACCTTC. Using reference TRBV7-2 and TRBJ1-2 for the parts outside the CDR3, the full variable domain is GAGVSQSPSNKVTEKGKDVELRCDPISGHTALYWYRQSLGQGLEFLIYFQGNSAPDKSGLPSDRFSAERTGGSVSTLTIQRTQQEDSAVYLCASSSGTSAGYTFGSGTRLTVV.

This clone has just one count. The V call is TRBV30, the J call TRBJ1-1; D is unresolved. CDR3 size: 11 residues. The germline V gene has CDR1 GTSNPN and CDR2 SVGIG (reference sequence). The V end was cut by 7 bases, the J end by 1 base, with 7 bases between. The CDR3 nucleotides are TGTGCCTACACCACGAACACTGAAGCTTTCTTT. Translated: CAYTTNTEAFF.

This CDR3 is CAWSVFLQGANGYTF. The CDR3 coding sequence is TGTGCCTGGAGTGTATTTCTACAGGGGGCGAATGGCTACACCTTC. The chain is built from TRBV30 and TRBJ1-2, with 9 bases fitting TRBD1. The CDR3 spans 15 residues. Germline CDR1 GTSNPN, CDR2 SVGIG (reference sequence). Trimming at V came to 0 bases and at J to 6 bases, leaving 8 bases not matched to a gene.

The chain couples TRBV29-1 to TRBJ1-4; D call uncertain. V was clipped by 1 base and J by 7 bases, with 10 bases between them. The germline V gene has CDR1 SQVTM and CDR2 ANQGSEA. The CDR3 runs 13 residues. The CDR3 region has the DNA TGCAGCGTTGAAGGACAAGGGAGTGAAAAACTGTTTTTT. This encodes CSVEGQGSEKLFF.

The chain is built from TRBV27 and TRBJ1-2, with 8 bases lining up with TRBD1. Germline CDR1 MNHEY, CDR2 SMNVEV (reference sequence). Trimming removed 6 bases from V and 7 bases from J; junction bases left unmatched: 7. CDR3 length: 13 amino acids. CDR3 bases: TGTGCCAGCAGCCCCGGACAGGGCCTTGGCTACACCTTC. Its translation is CASSPGQGLGYTF.

This chain connects TRBV25-1 to TRBJ1-4; 10 positions agree with TRBD1. The CDR3 has 15 amino acids. Unmatched junction bases numbered 4, after V lost 3 bases and J lost 6 bases. Germline assignment: CDR1 MGHDK and CDR2 SYGVNS. CDR3 in amino acids: CASSDPGTGDEKLFF. The DNA of the CDR3 is TGTGCCAGCAGTGATCCCGGGACAGGGGATGAAAAACTGTTTTTT.